The 27 T cell receptor beta chains listed next were all sequenced from one sample in a study of T-cell memory formation after mild COVID-19. One entry per CDR3 protein results from TCRdb running MiXCR on the 5' RACE reads. The data hold 500,000 to 650,000 distinct CDR3 sequences, with 20% to 25% observed a single time. The specimen sequenced was PBMCs or a T cell subset sorted from them (not recorded which). These receptors were obtained from an adult woman who had mild COVID-19 (a few samples of this study predate the infection). Cell type and time point are not known.

This clonotype showed up just a few times. V usage is TRBV7-2 and J usage is TRBJ2-5, with 9 bases identical to TRBD2. The junction had 9 bases not matched to a gene; V was cut back by 5 bases and J by 5 bases. This CDR3 spans 15 amino acids. The germline V gene encodes CDR1 SGHTA and CDR2 FQGNSA. Written as DNA, the CDR3 is TGTGCCAGCAGCCCAAGTCTAGCGGGGAGGGAGACCCAGTACTTC. It yields the protein CASSPSLAGRETQYF. Filled out from reference TRBV7-2 and TRBJ2-5, the complete variable domain reads GAGVSQSPSNKVTEKGKDVELRCDPISGHTALYWYRQSLGQGLEFLIYFQGNSAPDKSGLPSDRFSAERTGGSVSTLTIQRTQQEDSAVYLCASSPSLAGRETQYFGPGTRLLVL.

This rearrangement joins TRBV5-5 to TRBJ2-2; D is possibly TRBD1 (6 bases). This CDR3 region has 16 residues. CDR1 and CDR2 (germline): SGHKS, YYEKEE (reference sequence). Trimming took off 7 bases at V and 0 bases at J, with 16 bases between the two ends. The CDR3 reads CASGKTGTTNTGELFF. The CDR3 DNA is TGTGCCAGCGGGAAAACCGGGACAACGAACACCGGGGAGCTGTTTTTT.

J is TRBJ1-4 and V is TRBV11-2; D not resolved. In germline, CDR1 is SGHAT, CDR2 FQNNGV. Trimming removed 0 bases from V and 0 bases from J, with 5 bases in between. This CDR3 comprises 15 residues. The CDR3 DNA sequence: TGTGCCAGCAGCTTAGACAGCCCAACTAATGAAAAACTGTTTTTT. It specifies CASSLDSPTNEKLFF. The full variable domain, with the rest looked up from reference TRBV11-2 and TRBJ1-4, is EAGVAQSPRYKIIEKRQSVAFWCNPISGHATLYWYQQILGQGPKLLIQFQNNGVVDDSQLPKDRFSAERLKGVDSTLKIQPAKLEDSAVYLCASSLDSPTNEKLFFGSGTQLSVL.

The chain employs TRBV20-1 and TRBJ2-1; TRBD2 aligns across 10 bases. The germline CDR1 and CDR2 sequences are DFQATT and SNEGSKA (reference sequence). The J segment lost 0 bases and the V segment lost 0 bases, leaving 14 bases of the junction unmatched. The CDR3 spans 20 residues. The CDR3 sequence is CSARDPTGLAGERSYNEQFF. CDR3 DNA sequence: TGCAGTGCTAGAGACCCCACGGGGCTAGCGGGAGAGCGCTCCTACAATGAGCAGTTCTTC.

This clonotype was recorded once. The chain uses TRBV10-3 and TRBJ2-1; no definite D call. CDR1 ENHRY and CDR2 SYGVKD come from the germline V gene. The CDR3 is 14 residues long. V lost 4 bases and J 2 bases, leaving 9 bases between the germline ends. The CDR3, as DNA: TGTGCCATCAGTGGGAGTGGGCCCTACAATGAGCAGTTCTTC. The encoded protein is CAISGSGPYNEQFF.

This clonotype was picked up a small number of times. This chain links TRBV24-1 with TRBJ1-2; D unresolved. V was shortened by 5 bases and J by 0 bases, with 6 bases between the two germline ends. The CDR3 loop spans 13 amino acids. Germline V gives CDR1 KGHDR, CDR2 SFDVKD. CDR3 DNA: TGTGCCACCAGTGCGGACCCTAACTATGGCTACACCTTC. Its protein product is CATSADPNYGYTF.

This clonotype was observed a handful of times. The chain carries TRBV19 and TRBJ1-6, with D perhaps TRBD1 (6 bases). Germline V gene sequence: CDR1 LNHDA, CDR2 SQIVND (reference sequence). The CDR3 length is 12 residues. In DNA, the CDR3 is TGTGGGGCAGGGGAGCATAATTCACCCCTCCACTTT. Its protein product is CGAGEHNSPLHF.

This clonotype was seen more than once but under ten times. V is TRBV6-2 or TRBV6-3 and J is TRBJ2-2; a weak D match, TRBD1 (6 bases). The CDR3 runs to 14 residues. Between the trimmed V and J ends, which lost 7 bases and 3 bases, there was a span of 12 bases. CDR1 MNHEY and CDR2 SVGEGT come from the germline V gene. CDR3 coding DNA: TGTGCCAGCACCTACAAGGGGGACACCGGGGAGCTGTTTTTT. It is translated as CASTYKGDTGELFF.

This clonotype came up once. The chain combines TRBV6-6 with TRBJ2-5, with 8 bases aligning to TRBD2. The CDR3 totals 15 residues. Per germline, CDR1 MNHNY and CDR2 SVGAGI (reference sequence). Unmatched junction bases numbered 9, after V lost 4 bases and J lost 5 bases. CDR3 sequence reads: CASSSPGGPGETQYF. The CDR3 nucleotides read TGTGCCAGCAGTTCCCCGGGAGGGCCCGGGGAGACCCAGTACTTC.

This clonotype was found a few times. In nucleotides, the CDR3 is TGCGCCAGCAGCCAAGGCTTTCAGGAGGGTAGGGGCGCGAGTGGCTACACCTTC. Its protein product is CASSQGFQEGRGASGYTF. This chain uses TRBV4-1 with TRBJ1-2; the D gene is possibly TRBD1 (5 bases). The germline V gene encodes CDR1 MGHRA and CDR2 YSYEKL. The CDR3 consists of 18 residues. With 1 base removed from V and 7 bases from J, the gap between germline ends came to 25 bases.

The chain couples TRBV12-3 or TRBV12-4 to TRBJ2-7; TRBD1 aligns across 9 bases. V was clipped by 6 bases and J by 6 bases; unmatched bases: 15. There are 16 residues in the CDR3. In nucleotides, the CDR3 is TGTGCCAGCAGGAGAGACTCCGGGACAGGGTTCGGCGAGCAGTACTTC. This gives the protein CASRRDSGTGFGEQYF.

This clonotype showed up just a few times. Mismatch with germline at one junction end may stem from a read error. The chain carries TRBV5-5 and TRBJ2-1, with 8 bases fitting TRBD1. CDR1 is SGHKS and CDR2 is YYEKEE in the germline V gene (reference sequence). The CDR3 loop spans 19 amino acids. The DNA for the CDR3 is TGTGCCAGCAGTTTGGTTGGACAGGGCGGTCTCCTACCCTACAATGAGCAGTTCTTC. Encoded protein: CASSLVGQGGLLPYNEQFF.

This clonotype turned up a few times. The chain carries TRBV6-5 and TRBJ2-5, with 10 nucleotides matching TRBD2. Germline V gives CDR1 MNHEY, CDR2 SVGAGI. The CDR3 runs to 15 residues. V trimming: 5 bases; J trimming: 2 bases; junction bases outside the gene matches: 5. The CDR3 here is CASSAGLAFQETQYF. The DNA for the CDR3 is TGTGCCAGCAGTGCGGGACTAGCGTTTCAAGAGACCCAGTACTTC.

The V gene is TRBV5-5, the J gene TRBJ1-3; D might be TRBD1 (5 bases). This CDR3 has 17 residues. Between the trimmed V and J ends, which lost 4 bases and 0 bases, there was a span of 17 bases. Germline-derived CDR1 and CDR2 are SGHKS and YYEKEE (reference sequence). CDR3 DNA sequence: TGTGCCAGCAGCCCGGAGGGACGCACGATCTCTGGAAACACCATATATTTT. Protein: CASSPEGRTISGNTIYF.

The chain recombines TRBV7-9 with TRBJ1-1; D unclear. The germline CDR1 and CDR2 sequences are SEHNR and FQNEAQ (reference sequence). Deletions cut 3 bases from V and 0 bases from J, with 8 bases between. The CDR3 is 14 amino acids. CDR3 region: CASSFGELNTEAFF. The CDR3 coding sequence is TGTGCCAGCAGCTTTGGGGAGTTGAACACTGAAGCTTTCTTT.

Only a few counts were recorded for this clonotype. The chain combines TRBV7-2 with TRBJ1-5; no definite D call. Germline assignment: CDR1 SGHTA and CDR2 FQGNSA. The CDR3 is 15 residues long. V lost 5 bases to trimming and J lost 0 bases, with 11 bases between them. CDR3 loop: CASSRGAYSNQPQHF. For the CDR3, the DNA is TGTGCCAGCAGCCGAGGCGCTTATAGCAATCAGCCCCAGCATTTT.

The chain carries TRBV20-1 and TRBJ2-3; 11 positions agree with TRBD1. V lost 3 bases, J lost 0 bases, and 5 bases stayed unmatched. The CDR3 spans 16 residues. CDR1 is DFQATT and CDR2 is SNEGSKA in the germline V gene (reference sequence). As DNA, the CDR3 is TGCAGTGCTAGGGGGGACAGGGGGGTCAGCACAGATACGCAGTATTTT. Residues: CSARGDRGVSTDTQYF.

This clonotype was seen repeatedly, ten times or more. The chain employs TRBV7-9 and TRBJ1-1; a weak D match, TRBD1 (5 bases). The V gene's germline CDR1 is SEHNR and CDR2 FQNEAQ (reference sequence). Trimming cost V 7 bases and J 0 bases, with 9 bases left between them. The CDR3 sequence is 13 residues long. The CDR3 DNA sequence: TGTGCCAGCATGGAGGGGATGAACACTGAAGCTTTCTTT. This sequence encodes CASMEGMNTEAFF.

This clonotype occurred once. The gene calls are TRBV7-2 and TRBJ2-5, with a possible D match to TRBD2 (5 bases). Trimming removed 2 bases from V and 5 bases from J, with 12 bases in between. Germline lookup yields CDR1 SGHTA and CDR2 FQGNSA. The CDR3 has 14 residues. The CDR3 here is CASSLFGPGETQYF. CDR3 nucleotide sequence: TGTGCCAGCAGCTTATTTGGGCCGGGGGAGACCCAGTACTTC.

This chain links TRBV6-1 with TRBJ2-7, with 9 bases aligning to TRBD1. This CDR3 is built from 12 residues. Germline CDR1 reads MNHNS; CDR2 reads SASEGT. With 11 bases clipped from V and 3 bases from J, the junction kept 5 bases outside the gene matches. The CDR3 region is CALRTGDYEQYF. The CDR3 bases are TGTGCCCTACGGACAGGGGACTACGAGCAGTACTTC.

The CDR3 DNA follows: TGCGCCAGCAGCTCACTGGACAGCAACACTGAAGCTTTCTTT. Amino acids: CASSSLDSNTEAFF. The V and J genes are TRBV5-1 and TRBJ1-1, with D possibly being TRBD1 (6 bases). The V and J ends lost 3 bases and 2 bases respectively, with 11 bases between them. CDR1 and CDR2 (germline): SGHRS, YFSETQ. The CDR3 has 14 amino acids. Using reference TRBV5-1 and TRBJ1-1 for the parts outside the CDR3, the full variable domain is KAGVTQTPRYLIKTRGQQVTLSCSPISGHRSVSWYQQTPGQGLQFLFEYFSETQRNKGNFPGRFSGRQFSNSRSEMNVSTLELGDSALYLCASSSLDSNTEAFFGQGTRLTVV.

The CDR3: CASSWGQKAFF. For the CDR3, the DNA is TGTGCCAGCAGTTGGGGACAGAAAGCTTTCTTT. The V and J genes are TRBV12-3 or TRBV12-4 and TRBJ1-1, with 7 positions matching TRBD1. The junction had 2 bases not matched to a gene; V was cut back by 4 bases and J by 9 bases. The CDR3 loop spans 11 amino acids.

J is TRBJ2-2 and V is TRBV24-1, with D tentatively TRBD2 (7 bases). Germline values: CDR1 KGHDR, CDR2 SFDVKD. V shed 4 bases and J shed 5 bases, with 13 bases lying between them. The CDR3 contains 15 residues. DNA of the CDR3: TGTGCCACCAGTGAGGCGGGGGCAAAGACCGGGGAGCTGTTTTTT. Its translation: CATSEAGAKTGELFF.

Written as DNA, the CDR3 is TGTGCCAGCAGGGCCCCCCGAGGACCCGTCACAGATACGCAGTATTTT. It is translated as CASRAPRGPVTDTQYF. The genes are TRBV7-2 and TRBJ2-3; D gene unclear. Trimming cost V 6 bases and J 2 bases, with 18 bases left between them. The CDR3 extends over 16 amino acids. Per germline, CDR1 SGHTA and CDR2 FQGNSA.

The V gene is TRBV7-2, the J gene TRBJ2-5; TRBD2 might be the D (6 bases). Germline assignment: CDR1 SGHTA and CDR2 FQGNSA. Trimming shortened V by 5 bases and J by 4 bases, and 14 bases separated the two germline ends. The CDR3 contains 14 residues. CDR3 DNA sequence: TGTGCCAGCAGCGCAGCTAGCGTGGGAGAGACCCAGTACTTC. It translates to CASSAASVGETQYF. Full variable domain (rest looked up from reference TRBV7-2 and TRBJ2-5): GAGVSQSPSNKVTEKGKDVELRCDPISGHTALYWYRQSLGQGLEFLIYFQGNSAPDKSGLPSDRFSAERTGGSVSTLTIQRTQQEDSAVYLCASSAASVGETQYFGPGTRLLVL.

This clonotype was recorded once. The chain has TRBV7-3 and TRBJ2-3; TRBD2 agrees at 8 bases. The J segment lost 3 bases and the V segment lost 6 bases, leaving 5 bases of the junction unmatched. Germline V lookup: CDR1 SGHTA, CDR2 FQGTGA. CDR3 size: 14 residues. The CDR3 region is CASRPSGGTDTQYF. The CDR3 DNA reads as TGTGCCAGCAGACCGAGCGGGGGAACAGATACGCAGTATTTT.

The chain is built from TRBV12-3 or TRBV12-4 and TRBJ1-1, with D perhaps TRBD1 (6 bases). The CDR3 is 14 amino acids. V was clipped by 5 bases and J by 6 bases, with 16 bases between them. This CDR3 is CASSLLTGVSEAFF. DNA of the CDR3: TGTGCCAGCAGTCTTTTGACAGGAGTATCTGAAGCTTTCTTT.